The clone carrying this TCR beta chain was observed a few times. Its matching antigen is unknown. The data derive from a study of blood T cells in healthy people across ages. Overall study results and limits: As age increased, TCR beta diversity per million T cells fell in a roughly linear fashion. Long-lived donors carried more naive CD4+ cells and greater diversity than aged donors. There was a strong correlation between TCR beta diversity and naive T cell percentage. There was no known CMV status for donors, so expanded clonotype changes were possibly confounded.

Alongside a J-beta primer mix, a sample-barcoded 5' primer served in a second PCR lasting about 6 to 11 cycles. TCRdb itself ran the 5' RACE reads through MiXCR, one entry per CDR3 protein. Found here are some 1,500,000 distinct CDR3 sequences, 35% to 45% of them singletons; the top ten hold about 4%. Germline V gene data show CDR1 as LGHDT and CDR2 as YNNKEL (reference sequence). The trim removed 3 bases at V and 13 bases at J, leaving 10 bases unmatched. The CDR3 contains 15 residues. The chain is built from TRBV3-1 and TRBJ1-6; the match to TRBD1 covers 9 bases. The receptor comes from a woman aged 18-35 years in good health. The sequenced material came from blood. CDR3 DNA sequence: TGTGCCAGCAGCCAGCCAACAGGGGGCCCGCCTCCCCTCCACTTT. Its protein product is CASSQPTGGPPPLHF.